Listed below are T cell receptor beta chains from one sample, sequenced in a study of blood T cell repertoires in COVID-19. Assay used: immunoSEQ multiplex PCR; TCRdb lists only in-frame clones, some missing. The sample shows around 320,000 clones, just under 90% of them seen only once. Input material: PBMCs or T cells enriched from blood (not recorded which). Source of these receptors: a woman aged 50 to 65 who had been exposed to COVID-19. Each CDR3 is given with its conserved first and last residue. D genes are given only for firm matches. Only part of the rows carry a size: once, few, many, or a class if the clone is expanded.

clone_size	cdr3_length	v_call	j_call	d_call	cdr3_aa	cdr3_nt
NA	16	TRBV4-1	TRBJ1-5	NA	CASSRPTGDGNQPQHF	TGCGCCAGCAGCCGGCCGACAGGAGATGGCAATCAGCCCCAGCATTTT
NA	16	TRBV4-1	TRBJ2-2	NA	CASTYEGGPNTGELFF	TGCGCCAGCACGTATGAGGGGGGGCCGAACACCGGGGAGCTGTTTTTT
NA	19	TRBV7-2	TRBJ1-3	TRBD1	CASSKGSLGQGFSGNTIYF	TGTGCCAGCAGCAAAGGGTCCCTTGGACAGGGATTTTCTGGAAACACCATATATTTT
NA	14	TRBV19	TRBJ2-7	TRBD1	CASSSGGWSYEQYF	TGTGCCAGTAGTTCAGGGGGTTGGAGCTACGAGCAGTACTTC
NA	11	TRBV20-1	TRBJ2-7	TRBD2	CSGRGGYEQYF	TGCAGTGGCCGGGGGGGGTACGAGCAGTACTTC
NA	13	TRBV5-4	TRBJ1-2	NA	CASSTDTAYGYTF	TGTGCCAGCAGCACCGACACCGCCTATGGCTACACCTTC
NA	14	TRBV2	TRBJ2-1	TRBD1	CASGGQGVYNEQFF	TGTGCCAGCGGGGGACAGGGGGTCTACAATGAGCAGTTCTTC
few	15	TRBV7-2	TRBJ2-7	TRBD1	CASSLRQGASYEQYF	TGTGCCAGCAGCTTAAGACAGGGGGCCTCCTACGAGCAGTACTTC
NA	12	TRBV2	TRBJ2-7	NA	CASRLYGYLQYF	TGTGCCAGCAGACTTTATGGTTACCTGCAGTACTTC
NA	15	TRBV7-8	TRBJ1-2	TRBD1	CASSLEGQGYDGYTF	TGTGCCAGCAGCTTAGAGGGACAGGGATACGATGGCTACACCTTC
NA	14	TRBV5-4	TRBJ1-2	NA	CASSLVDSNYGYTF	TGTGCCAGCAGCTTGGTGGACAGTAACTATGGCTACACCTTC
few	13	TRBV30	TRBJ2-7	TRBD1	CAWSVPGQGEQYF	TGTGCCTGGAGTGTTCCGGGACAGGGAGAGCAGTACTTC
NA	16	TRBV2	TRBJ2-3	NA	CASTLQGGLGTDTQYF	TGTGCCAGCACCCTACAGGGTGGGCTCGGGACAGATACGCAGTATTTT
NA	20	TRBV6-1	TRBJ1-2	NA	CASSEALAGFSSGPNYGYTF	TGTGCCAGCAGTGAAGCGCTTGCGGGTTTCTCCTCTGGCCCTAACTATGGCTACACCTTC
NA	15	TRBV18	TRBJ2-3	TRBD2	CASSPASGGGDTQYF	TGTGCCAGCTCACCGGCCAGCGGGGGAGGAGATACGCAGTATTTT
NA	15	TRBV7-8	TRBJ1-6	NA	CASRGQIPHNSPLHF	TGTGCCAGCAGGGGGCAGATTCCCCATAATTCACCCCTCCACTTT
NA	18	TRBV7-2	TRBJ2-1	TRBD2	CASRPVILTSGGYNEQFF	TGTGCCAGCAGACCAGTGATCCTGACTAGCGGGGGGTACAATGAGCAGTTCTTC
NA	15	TRBV19	TRBJ2-1	TRBD2	CASRTSGGHYNEQFF	TGTGCCAGTAGAACTAGCGGGGGACACTACAATGAGCAGTTCTTC
few	14	TRBV2	TRBJ1-4	TRBD1	CASDPVGGIEKLFF	TGTGCCAGCGACCCTGTAGGGGGCATTGAAAAACTGTTTTTT
NA	15	TRBV6-2/TRBV6-3	TRBJ1-3	NA	CASSYPAGLGNTIYF	TGTGCCAGCAGTTACCCCGCGGGTCTTGGAAACACCATATATTTT
NA	14	TRBV5-1	TRBJ2-7	NA	CASSLTGSTYEQYF	TGCGCCAGCAGCTTGACAGGTTCTACCTACGAGCAGTACTTC
NA	16	TRBV5-1	TRBJ2-7	NA	CASSLVGQGFSYEQYF	TGCGCCAGCAGCTTGGTGGGCCAGGGTTTCTCCTACGAGCAGTACTTC
NA	14	TRBV5-1	TRBJ1-1	NA	CASSLDGAGAEAFF	TGCGCCAGCAGCTTGGATGGGGCCGGAGCTGAAGCTTTCTTT
NA	12	TRBV5-5	TRBJ1-4	NA	CASSFDWEKLFF	TGTGCCAGCAGCTTTGACTGGGAAAAACTGTTTTTT
NA	13	TRBV7-9	TRBJ1-6	NA	CASSSIGNSPLHF	TGTGCCAGCAGCTCTATCGGGAATTCACCCCTCCACTTT
NA	15	TRBV11-2	TRBJ1-2	NA	CASSLDPAGIHGYTF	TGTGCCAGCAGCTTAGACCCAGCGGGGATTCACGGCTACACCTTC
NA	15	TRBV7-8	TRBJ2-1	TRBD2	CASSSTSGGGYEQFF	TGTGCCAGCAGCTCGACTAGCGGGGGGGGGTATGAGCAGTTCTTC
NA	13	TRBV27	TRBJ2-2	NA	CASSFKNTGELFF	TGTGCCAGCAGTTTCAAGAACACCGGGGAGCTGTTTTTT
NA	17	TRBV11-3	TRBJ1-2	TRBD1	CASSLMRGQGLHYGYTF	TGTGCCAGCAGCTTAATGCGCGGACAGGGTTTGCACTATGGCTACACCTTC
NA	16	TRBV5-1	TRBJ2-1	TRBD1	CASSLPDPGQYNEQFF	TGCGCCAGCAGCTTACCCGACCCGGGACAGTACAATGAGCAGTTCTTC
NA	13	TRBV14	TRBJ2-2	NA	CASSQVVYGELFF	TGTGCCAGCAGCCAAGTTGTGTACGGGGAGCTGTTTTTT
NA	14	TRBV15	TRBJ1-1	NA	CATSRPPGYTEAFF	TGTGCCACCAGCAGACCCCCAGGGTATACTGAAGCTTTCTTT
NA	14	TRBV12-5	TRBJ2-5	TRBD2	CASGLSGTSGGLHF	TGTGCTAGTGGTTTGTCAGGGACTAGCGGGGGGCTTCACTTC
NA	14	TRBV7-2	TRBJ1-1	NA	CASSLGPGNTEAFF	TGTGCCAGCAGCTTAGGCCCAGGGAACACTGAAGCTTTCTTT
few	17	TRBV19	TRBJ1-2	TRBD1	CASRDTSGQGFNYGYTF	TGTGCCAGCCGTGACACTTCAGGACAGGGGTTTAACTATGGCTACACCTTC
NA	15	TRBV11-3	TRBJ2-7	NA	CASSPGGEISYEQYF	TGTGCCAGCAGCCCAGGTGGCGAAATCTCCTACGAGCAGTACTTC
NA	20	TRBV21-1	TRBJ2-1	NA	CASSKAGRAPDQSSYNEQFF	TGTGCCAGCAGCAAAGCAGGGAGGGCGCCGGACCAGAGCTCCTACAATGAGCAGTTCTTC
NA	16	TRBV11-2	TRBJ1-6	TRBD1	CASSLDHRQGNSPLHF	TGTGCCAGCAGCTTAGATCATCGACAGGGAAATTCACCCCTCCACTTT
NA	16	TRBV28	TRBJ1-3	NA	CASSLGEAGSGNTIYF	TGTGCCAGCAGTTTAGGGGAGGCGGGAAGTGGAAACACCATATATTTT
NA	15	TRBV2	TRBJ2-7	TRBD2	CASREGLAGVYEQYF	TGTGCCAGCAGGGAAGGACTAGCGGGGGTGTACGAGCAGTACTTC